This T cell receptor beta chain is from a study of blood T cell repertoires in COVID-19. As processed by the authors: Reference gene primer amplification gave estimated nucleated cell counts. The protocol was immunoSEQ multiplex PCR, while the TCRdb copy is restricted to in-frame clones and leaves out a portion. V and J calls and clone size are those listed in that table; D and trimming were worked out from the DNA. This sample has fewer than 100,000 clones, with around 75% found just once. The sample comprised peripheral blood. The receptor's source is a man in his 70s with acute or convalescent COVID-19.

As DNA, the CDR3 is TGTGCCAGCAGCCAGACAGGGGCTGGAAACACCATATATTTT. Residues: CASSQTGAGNTIYF. This sequence joins TRBV9 and TRBJ1-3, with 8 bases aligning to TRBD1. Germline V gene lookup returns CDR1 SGDLS and CDR2 YYNGEE. The CDR3 length is 14 residues. The trim removed 4 bases at V and 2 bases at J, leaving 2 bases unmatched.